These T cell receptor beta chains were read from a single sample in a study of T cells in Graves' hyperthyroidism and ophthalmopathy. TCRdb ran MiXCR on the multiplex PCR reads and lists one entry per CDR3 protein. This sample has 300,000 to 350,000 distinct CDR3 sequences, with roughly 18% found just once. The sample comprised blood. Every receptor here comes from a woman in her forties or fifties with Graves' hyperthyroidism. Both conserved end residues are trimmed from each CDR3.

v_call cdr3_aa
TRBV30 AWGRQNTIY
TRBV10-3 ATLSGAWVNEQF
TRBV30 AWSVGLAGIQNEQF
TRBV11-1 ASRTSPRVTDTQY
TRBV12-3/TRBV12-4 ASSLSPGNIQY
TRBV28 ASRLGSREYNEQF
TRBV5-1 ASSLSGILNEQF
TRBV7-3 ASRLTLGNTEAF
TRBV20-1 SAIIPRARTEAF
TRBV28 ASSVTTGINAYEQY
TRBV20-1 SARPGTGAGNTIY
TRBV5-1 ASSWSGRAF
TRBV6-1 ASRILIPGTGPETQY
TRBV20-1 SASRGWEGYNEQF
TRBV6-1 ASRTTPRDGDNEQY
TRBV7-9 ASSVQQGFNTEAF
TRBV20-1 SAIGSFDGPYEQY
TRBV24-1 ATSDPSGQGVGEQF
TRBV6-2/TRBV6-3 ASRTSGRNEQY
TRBV11-2 ASSLDWGMNTEAF
TRBV19 ASSRGFEYEQY
TRBV11-2 ASSLSGRNLVNRAVGELF
TRBV11-1 ASSPGTMGTQY
TRBV19 ASRGLAGGPDEQF
TRBV11-2 ASSELMTSGGSDEQF
TRBV18 ASSPRGYNEQF
TRBV7-9 ASSLTRYDTEAF
TRBV29-1 SVENTRQAYMNTEAF
TRBV20-1 SARLRGRDGYT
TRBV15 ATSRGTGLAGAKGEQF
TRBV12-3/TRBV12-4 ASISLRDRVTGELF
TRBV4-2 ASSPRGGKLDTQY
TRBV7-4 ASSLAQGGTYEQY
TRBV11-2 ASNLDRVTDTQY
TRBV28 ASSAQLPAKNIQY
TRBV5-4 ASSLNRGTYEQY
TRBV20-1 SARGVVGARDTEAF
TRBV6-1 ASTRTGGGMDGYT
TRBV6-1 ASSVDRGQETQY
TRBV5-1 ASSVSREGSPLH
TRBV20-1 SAGQGSGDTEAF
TRBV28 ASSQGADEKLF
TRBV9 ASSTPRQGVDTEAF
TRBV7-9 ASSTGRTYGYT
TRBV4-2 ASSQPGLAGGPIQF
TRBV20-1 SARDLTGNTEAF
TRBV12-3/TRBV12-4 ASRLSGANVLT
TRBV6-5 ASSYRTGATEAF
TRBV19 ASSPGTGAYGYT
TRBV2 ASGGQGSGGYT
TRBV7-9 ASSFQDPRYNEQF
TRBV12-3/TRBV12-4 ASSSWTSRSEQF
TRBV12-3/TRBV12-4 ASSFGQNEQF
TRBV20-1 SAQDRGHTEAF
TRBV19 ASTTIRGAGNTIY
TRBV9 ASSATGHMNTEAF
TRBV2 ASTEGTGRYEQY